This T cell receptor (beta chain) was identified in a study of T-cell memory formation after mild COVID-19 (dated by TCRdb to the early 2020s). In the study overall: TCR sequence clusters from the two donors were largely donor specific. The cohort comprised two young, previously healthy adult volunteers, one female and one male. Longitudinal TCRalpha and TCRbeta repertoire sequencing tracked T-cell clones expanding and contracting after mild COVID-19 in a couple of donors.

This sample was sequenced with an Illumina NovaSeq 6000. TCRalpha and TCRbeta cDNA libraries were constructed by 5'RACE with constant-segment primers, with sample barcodes and unique molecular identifiers being introduced. Trizol reagent was used to extract RNA from every sample. Libraries were amplified in two PCR steps, with a second sample barcode and Illumina TruSeq adapters added in the second step. The libraries were sequenced on an Illumina NovaSeq using 2 x 150 bp paired-end reads. The original pipeline was this. Demultiplexing of reads and collapsing into UMI-guided consensus sequences were performed with migec v1.2.7. Using mixcr v2.1.11, UMI consensuses were aligned to TRA and TRB V and J templates and then assembled into clonotypes. Expanded or contracted clonotypes were those called significant by both edgeR and NoisET, with noise models trained on biological replicates. For edgeR calls, the cutoffs were a false discovery rate-adjusted p below 0.01 and a log2 fold-change threshold of 1. As an exploratory analysis of dynamics, max-normalized trajectories of the 1000 most abundant clonotypes were examined by PCA with hierarchical clustering. Each responding clone was given a CD4 or CD8 phenotype based on the CD4+ and CD8+ repertoires, which had been sequenced separately. TCRdb ran its own pipeline on the public reads, namely fastp trimming at Q25 and MiXCR clone calling, and kept in-frame beta chains. Entries that share a CDR3 protein sequence are merged under the most common genes and DNA. These V and J calls are TCRdb output, not the study's own analysis. For this sample there are 360,000 or so distinct CDR3 sequences; 25% to 30% appear just once. Roughly 13% of the sample belongs to the ten largest clones.

PBMCs were isolated by Ficoll-Paque density gradient centrifugation. Broader findings and caveats from the paper: From day 15 to 85, contracting clones showed balanced CD4/CD8 phenotypes, whereas a second wave of clones that expanded from day 15 to 37 leaned towards CD4+. The study included only a couple of mild cases, and larger cohorts that include severe cases with pre-infection samples were judged to be necessary. Whether the second-wave clones peaking on day 37 were SARS-CoV-2 specific was not confirmed. The detection of some responding clones in pre-infection memory suggests that pre-existing cross-reactive memory T cells joined the SARS-CoV-2 response. Contracting CD4+ clones turned up mainly in the CM and EM memory subsets, whereas EMRA was where CD8+ clones were enriched.

The germline V gene yields MGHDK for CDR1 and SYGVNS for CDR2. V is reduced by 0 bases and J by 0 bases, leaving a spacing of 14 bases between them. CDR3 length: 18 amino acids, cysteine to phenylalanine. Only CDR3 DNA remains: 54 bases, in frame from the first base. For this clonotype: What antigen it recognizes has not been identified. The sample holds no much larger clone one base away, and base qualities are not on file.

The sequenced material came from PBMCs or a T cell subset sorted from them (not recorded which). This receptor was taken from an adult woman who had mild COVID-19 (a few samples of this study predate the infection). The sample titles of this study are shuffled in the database, so cell type and time point are left out; the donor was told from shared clones. The rearrangement combines TRBV25-1 with TRBJ2-2, with TRBD2 tentatively as D gene (5 bases match). CDR3 sequence: CASSEYSARVTNTGELFF. Here is the DNA: TGTGCCAGCAGTGAATATAGTGCGAGGGTAACGAACACCGGGGAGCTGTTTTTT.